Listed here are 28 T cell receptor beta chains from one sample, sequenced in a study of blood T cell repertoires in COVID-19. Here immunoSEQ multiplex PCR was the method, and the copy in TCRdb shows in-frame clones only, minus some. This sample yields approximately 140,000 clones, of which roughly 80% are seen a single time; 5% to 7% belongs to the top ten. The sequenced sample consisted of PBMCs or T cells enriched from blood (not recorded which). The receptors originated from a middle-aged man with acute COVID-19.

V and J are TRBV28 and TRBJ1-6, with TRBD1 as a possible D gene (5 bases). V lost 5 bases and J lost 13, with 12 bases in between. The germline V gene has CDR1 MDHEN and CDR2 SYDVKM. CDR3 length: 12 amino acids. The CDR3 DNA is TGTGCCAGCAGTCCCCTTAGGGGCCCCCTCCACTTT. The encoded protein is CASSPLRGPLHF.

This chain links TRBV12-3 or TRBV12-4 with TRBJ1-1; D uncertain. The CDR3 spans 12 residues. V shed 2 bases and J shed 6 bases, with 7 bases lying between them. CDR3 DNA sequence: TGTGCCAGCAGTTTACAGGTAGCTGAAGCTTTCTTT. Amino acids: CASSLQVAEAFF.

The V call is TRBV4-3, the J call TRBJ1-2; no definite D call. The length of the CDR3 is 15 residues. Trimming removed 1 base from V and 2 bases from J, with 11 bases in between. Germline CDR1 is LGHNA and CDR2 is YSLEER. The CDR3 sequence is CASSQGGGSNYGYTF. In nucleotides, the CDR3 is TGCGCCAGCAGCCAAGGAGGCGGCTCAAACTATGGCTACACCTTC.

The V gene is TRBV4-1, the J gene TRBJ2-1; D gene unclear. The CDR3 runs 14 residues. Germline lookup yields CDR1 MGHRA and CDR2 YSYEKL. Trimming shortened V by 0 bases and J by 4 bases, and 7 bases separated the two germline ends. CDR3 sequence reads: CASSQDEDYNEQFF. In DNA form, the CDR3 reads TGCGCCAGCAGCCAAGATGAGGATTACAATGAGCAGTTCTTC.

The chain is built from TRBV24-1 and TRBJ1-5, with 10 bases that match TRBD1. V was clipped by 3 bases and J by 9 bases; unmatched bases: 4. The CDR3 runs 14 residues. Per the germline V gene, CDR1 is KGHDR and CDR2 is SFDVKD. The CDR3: CATSDRDRGAPQHF. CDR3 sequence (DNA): TGTGCCACCAGTGATCGGGACAGGGGCGCGCCCCAGCATTTT.

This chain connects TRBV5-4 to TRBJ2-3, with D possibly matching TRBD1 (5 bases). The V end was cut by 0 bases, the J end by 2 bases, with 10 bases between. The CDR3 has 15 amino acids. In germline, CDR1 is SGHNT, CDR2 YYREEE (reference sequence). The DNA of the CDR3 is TGTGCCAGCAGCTTGGAGGTCAGGGCCACAGATACGCAGTATTTT. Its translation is CASSLEVRATDTQYF.

CDR3 sequence: CASSLAPGNNYEQYF. The CDR3 DNA reads as TGTGCCAGCAGCTTAGCTCCAGGGAATAACTACGAGCAGTACTTC. The chain combines TRBV7-2 with TRBJ2-7; D perhaps matches TRBD1 (5 bases). V lost 0 bases and J 3 bases, leaving 12 bases between the germline ends. The CDR3 runs 15 residues. CDR1 SGHTA and CDR2 FQGNSA come from the germline V gene.

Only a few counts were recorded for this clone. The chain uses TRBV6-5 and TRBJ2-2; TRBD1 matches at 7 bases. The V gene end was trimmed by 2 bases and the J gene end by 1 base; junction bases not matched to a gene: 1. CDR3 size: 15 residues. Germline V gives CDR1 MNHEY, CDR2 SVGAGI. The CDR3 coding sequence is TGTGCCAGCAGTTACGGGACAGAGAACACCGGGGAGCTGTTTTTT. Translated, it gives CASSYGTENTGELFF.

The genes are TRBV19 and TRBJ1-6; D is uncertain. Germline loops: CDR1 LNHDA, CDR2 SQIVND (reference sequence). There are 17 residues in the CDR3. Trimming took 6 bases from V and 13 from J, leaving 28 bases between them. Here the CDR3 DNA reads TGTGCCAGTAGCTTCTCACGGGGTTACACCAGTGTATCGCCCCTCCACTTT. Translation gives CASSFSRGYTSVSPLHF.

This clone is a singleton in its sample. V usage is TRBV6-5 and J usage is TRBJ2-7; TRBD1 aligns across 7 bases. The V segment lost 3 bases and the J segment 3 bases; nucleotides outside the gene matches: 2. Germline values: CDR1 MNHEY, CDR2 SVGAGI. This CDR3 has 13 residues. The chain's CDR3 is CASSYTGDYEQYF. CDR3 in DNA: TGTGCCAGCAGTTATACAGGGGACTACGAGCAGTACTTC.

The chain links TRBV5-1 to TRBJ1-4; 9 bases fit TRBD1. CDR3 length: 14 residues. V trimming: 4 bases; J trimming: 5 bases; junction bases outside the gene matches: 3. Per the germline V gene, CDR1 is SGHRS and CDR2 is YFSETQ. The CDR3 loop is CASSTGTGNEKLFF. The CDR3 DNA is TGCGCCAGCAGCACCGGGACAGGGAATGAAAAACTGTTTTTT.

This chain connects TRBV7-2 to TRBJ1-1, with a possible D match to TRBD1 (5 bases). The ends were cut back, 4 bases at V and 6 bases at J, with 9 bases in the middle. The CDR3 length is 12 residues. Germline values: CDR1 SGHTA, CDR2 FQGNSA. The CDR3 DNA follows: TGTGCCAGCAGCTCTCAGGGCCCTGAAGCTTTCTTT. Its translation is CASSSQGPEAFF.

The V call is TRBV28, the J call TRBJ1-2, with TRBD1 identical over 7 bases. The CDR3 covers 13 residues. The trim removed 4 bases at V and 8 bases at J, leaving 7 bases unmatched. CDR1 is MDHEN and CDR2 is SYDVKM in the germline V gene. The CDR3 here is CASSSPTGTGYTF. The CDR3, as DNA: TGTGCCAGCAGTTCCCCGACAGGGACCGGCTACACCTTC.

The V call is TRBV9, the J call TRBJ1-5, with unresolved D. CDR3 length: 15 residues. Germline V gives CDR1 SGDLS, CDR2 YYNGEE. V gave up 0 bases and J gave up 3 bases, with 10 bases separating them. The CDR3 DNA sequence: TGTGCCAGCAGCGTAGGGGGAGGAGACAATCAGCCCCAGCATTTT. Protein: CASSVGGGDNQPQHF. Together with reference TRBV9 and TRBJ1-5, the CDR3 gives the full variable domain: DSGVTQTPKHLITATGQRVTLRCSPRSGDLSVYWYQQSLDQGLQFLIQYYNGEERAKGNILERFSAQQFPDLHSELNLSSLELGDSALYFCASSVGGGDNQPQHFGDGTRLSIL.

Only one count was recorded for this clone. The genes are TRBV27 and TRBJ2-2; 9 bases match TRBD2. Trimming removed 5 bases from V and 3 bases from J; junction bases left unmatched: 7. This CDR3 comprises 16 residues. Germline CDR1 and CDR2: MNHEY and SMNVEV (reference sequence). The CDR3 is CASSHTSGGYTGELFF. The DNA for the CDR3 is TGTGCCAGCAGTCACACGAGCGGGGGGTACACCGGGGAGCTGTTTTTT.

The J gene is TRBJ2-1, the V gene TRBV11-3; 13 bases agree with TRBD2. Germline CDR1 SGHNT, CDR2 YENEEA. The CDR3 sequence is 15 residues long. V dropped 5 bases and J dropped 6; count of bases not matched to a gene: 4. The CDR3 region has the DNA TGTGCCAGCAGCCTCGGACTAGCGGGAGCCAATGAGCAGTTCTTC. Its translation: CASSLGLAGANEQFF.

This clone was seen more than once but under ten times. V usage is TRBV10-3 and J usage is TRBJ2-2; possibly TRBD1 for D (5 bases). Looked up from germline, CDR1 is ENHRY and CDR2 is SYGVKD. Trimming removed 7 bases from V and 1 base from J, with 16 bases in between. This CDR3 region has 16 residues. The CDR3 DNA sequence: TGTGCCATCAACTCCATCCAGGACAAGAACACCGGGGAGCTGTTTTTT. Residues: CAINSIQDKNTGELFF.

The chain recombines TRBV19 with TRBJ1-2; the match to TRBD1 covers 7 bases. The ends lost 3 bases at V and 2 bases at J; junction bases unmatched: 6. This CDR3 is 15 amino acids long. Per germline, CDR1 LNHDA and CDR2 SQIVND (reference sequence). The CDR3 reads CASSMEIQGNYGYTF. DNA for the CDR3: TGTGCCAGTAGTATGGAGATACAGGGGAACTATGGCTACACCTTC.

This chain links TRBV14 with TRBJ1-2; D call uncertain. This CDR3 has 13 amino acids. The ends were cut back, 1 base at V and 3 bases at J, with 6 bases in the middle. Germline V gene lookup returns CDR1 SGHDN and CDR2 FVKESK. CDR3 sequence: CASSQVRDYGYTF. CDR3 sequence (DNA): TGTGCCAGCAGCCAAGTGAGGGACTATGGCTACACCTTC.

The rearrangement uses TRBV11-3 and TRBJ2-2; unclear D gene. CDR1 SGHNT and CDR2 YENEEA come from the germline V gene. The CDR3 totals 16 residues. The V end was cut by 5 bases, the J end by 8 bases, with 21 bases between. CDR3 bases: TGTGCCAGCAGCCCTACATTATCACAGCTGTCGGGGGAGCTGTTTTTT. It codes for CASSPTLSQLSGELFF. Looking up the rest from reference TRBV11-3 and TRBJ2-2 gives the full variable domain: EAGVVQSPRYKIIEKKQPVAFWCNPISGHNTLYWYLQNLGQGPELLIRYENEEAVDDSQLPKDRFSAERLKGVDSTLKIQPAELGDSAVYLCASSPTLSQLSGELFFGEGSRLTVL.

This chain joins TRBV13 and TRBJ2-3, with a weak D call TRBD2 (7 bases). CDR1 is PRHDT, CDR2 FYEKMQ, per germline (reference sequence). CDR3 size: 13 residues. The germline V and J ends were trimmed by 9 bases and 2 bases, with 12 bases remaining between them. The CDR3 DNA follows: TGTGCCAGTAGGGGGGGGGCCACAGATACGCAGTATTTT. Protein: CASRGGATDTQYF.

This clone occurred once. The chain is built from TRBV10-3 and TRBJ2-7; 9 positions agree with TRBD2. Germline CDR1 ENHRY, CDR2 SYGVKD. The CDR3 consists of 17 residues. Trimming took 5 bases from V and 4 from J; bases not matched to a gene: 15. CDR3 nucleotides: TGTGCCATCAGTAAAATAATAGCGGGAGCCCGATTATACGAGCAGTACTTC. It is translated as CAISKIIAGARLYEQYF.

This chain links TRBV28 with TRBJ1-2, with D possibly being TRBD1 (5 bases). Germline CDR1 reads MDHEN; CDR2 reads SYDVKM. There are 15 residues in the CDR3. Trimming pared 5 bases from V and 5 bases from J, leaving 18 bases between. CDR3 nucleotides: TGTGCCAGCAGTCCCTCCCGAGGACATGGGTATGGCTACACCTTC. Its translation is CASSPSRGHGYGYTF.

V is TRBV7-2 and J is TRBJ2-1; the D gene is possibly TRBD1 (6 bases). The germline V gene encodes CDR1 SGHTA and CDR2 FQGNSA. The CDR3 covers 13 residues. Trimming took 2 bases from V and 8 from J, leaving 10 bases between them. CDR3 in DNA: TGTGCCAGCAGCTTAAACAGGGCTGATGAGCAGTTCTTC. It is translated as CASSLNRADEQFF.

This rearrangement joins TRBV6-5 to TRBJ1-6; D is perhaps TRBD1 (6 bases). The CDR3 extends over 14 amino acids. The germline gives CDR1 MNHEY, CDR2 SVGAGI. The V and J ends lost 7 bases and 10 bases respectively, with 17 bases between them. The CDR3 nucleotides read TGTGCCAGCACCAGACTTCAGGGGAGATCACCCCTCCACTTT. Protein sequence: CASTRLQGRSPLHF.

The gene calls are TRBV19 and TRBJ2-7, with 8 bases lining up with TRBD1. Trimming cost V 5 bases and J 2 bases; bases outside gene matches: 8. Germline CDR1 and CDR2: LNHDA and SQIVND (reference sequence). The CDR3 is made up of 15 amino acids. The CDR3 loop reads CASSRWGTGTYEQYF. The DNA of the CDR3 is TGTGCCAGTAGTCGGTGGGGGACAGGAACCTACGAGCAGTACTTC.

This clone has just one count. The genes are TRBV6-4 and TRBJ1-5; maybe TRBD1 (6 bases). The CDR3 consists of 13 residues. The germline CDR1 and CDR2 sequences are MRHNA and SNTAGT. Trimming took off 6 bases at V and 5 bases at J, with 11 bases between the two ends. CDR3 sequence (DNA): TGTGCCAGCAGCCCAGGGGCGCATCAGCCCCAGCATTTT. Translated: CASSPGAHQPQHF.

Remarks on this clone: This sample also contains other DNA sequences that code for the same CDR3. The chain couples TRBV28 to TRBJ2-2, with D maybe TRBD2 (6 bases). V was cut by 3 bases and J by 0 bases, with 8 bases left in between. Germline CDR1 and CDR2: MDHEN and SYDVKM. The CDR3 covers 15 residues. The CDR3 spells CASSLASANTGELFF. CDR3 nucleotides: TGTGCCAGCAGTTTGGCTAGCGCGAACACCGGGGAGCTGTTTTTT. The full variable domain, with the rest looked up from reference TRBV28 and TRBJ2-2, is DVKVTQSSRYLVKRTGEKVFLECVQDMDHENMFWYRQDPGLGLRLIYFSYDVKMKEKGDIPEGYSVSREKKERFSLILESASTNQTSMYLCASSLASANTGELFFGEGSRLTVL.